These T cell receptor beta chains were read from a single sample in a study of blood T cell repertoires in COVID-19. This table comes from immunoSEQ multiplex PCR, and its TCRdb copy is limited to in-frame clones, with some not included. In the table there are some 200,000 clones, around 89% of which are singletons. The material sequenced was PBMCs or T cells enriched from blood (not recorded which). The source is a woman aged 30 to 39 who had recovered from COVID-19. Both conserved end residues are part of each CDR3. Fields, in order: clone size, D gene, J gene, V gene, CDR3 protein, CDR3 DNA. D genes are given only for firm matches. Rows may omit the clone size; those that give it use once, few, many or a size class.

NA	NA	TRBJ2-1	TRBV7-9	CASSLWGRNNEQFF	TGTGCCAGCAGCTTATGGGGCCGAAACAATGAGCAGTTCTTC
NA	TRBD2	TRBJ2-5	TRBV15	CATSRGAGGETQADKETQYF	TGTGCCACCAGCAGAGGCGCCGGGGGGGAGACGCAAGCAGACAAAGAGACCCAGTACTTC
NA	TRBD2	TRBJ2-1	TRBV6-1	CASSAPGGGAIYNEQFF	TGTGCCAGCAGTGCCCCTGGCGGGGGGGCGATCTACAATGAGCAGTTCTTC
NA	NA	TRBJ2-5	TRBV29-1	CSVPDQGETQYF	TGCAGCGTTCCTGATCAGGGGGAGACCCAGTACTTC
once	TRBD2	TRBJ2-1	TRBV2	CASSGPTSGGNNEQFF	TGTGCCAGCAGCGGCCCGACTAGCGGGGGCAACAATGAGCAGTTCTTC
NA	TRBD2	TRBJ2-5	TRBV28	CASSPPRGTGETQYF	TGTGCCAGCAGTCCTCCGCGGGGGACGGGAGAGACCCAGTACTTC
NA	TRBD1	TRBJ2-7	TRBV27	CASSYIRGQDAYEQYF	TGTGCCAGCAGTTATATCCGCGGACAGGATGCCTACGAGCAGTACTTC
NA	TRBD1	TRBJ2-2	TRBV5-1	CASSLGRRQGVIGELFF	TGCGCCAGCAGCTTAGGACGGCGGCAGGGGGTAATCGGGGAGCTGTTTTTT
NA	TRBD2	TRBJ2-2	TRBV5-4	CASSGTTEMNTGELFF	TGTGCCAGCAGCGGGACTACCGAAATGAACACCGGGGAGCTGTTTTTT
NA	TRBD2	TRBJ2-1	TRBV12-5	CASGPSLAGGNEQFF	TGTGCTAGTGGTCCGTCACTAGCGGGGGGGAATGAGCAGTTCTTC
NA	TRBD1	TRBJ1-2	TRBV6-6	CASTDRARSNYGYTF	TGTGCCAGCACCGACAGGGCGAGATCTAACTATGGCTACACCTTC
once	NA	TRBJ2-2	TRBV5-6	CASSFGLTNTGELFF	TGTGCCAGCAGCTTTGGACTAACGAACACCGGGGAGCTGTTTTTT
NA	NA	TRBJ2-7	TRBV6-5	CASSQYYTYEQYF	TGTGCCAGCAGTCAGTACTATACCTACGAGCAGTACTTC
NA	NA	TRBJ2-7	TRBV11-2	CASSLGEGGYNEQYF	TGTGCCAGCAGCCTCGGGGAAGGTGGCTATAACGAGCAGTACTTC
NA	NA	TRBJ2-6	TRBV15	CATSRGRARSGANVLTF	TGTGCCACCAGCAGAGGCAGGGCCCGGAGTGGGGCCAACGTCCTGACTTTC
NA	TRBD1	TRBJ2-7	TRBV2	CASRLPGTGAYEQYF	TGTGCCAGCCGGTTACCCGGGACAGGGGCCTACGAGCAGTACTTC
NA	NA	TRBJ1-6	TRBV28	CASTVLQGLDSPLHF	TGTGCCAGCACCGTACTACAGGGTTTAGATTCACCCCTCCACTTT
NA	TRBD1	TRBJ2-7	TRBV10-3	CAISAIKRDRGRLGPYF	TGTGCCATCAGTGCTATTAAGAGGGACAGGGGGCGATTGGGGCCGTACTTC
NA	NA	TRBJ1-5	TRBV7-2	CASSPGGFNQPQHF	TGTGCCAGCAGCCCCGGGGGGTTCAATCAGCCCCAGCATTTT
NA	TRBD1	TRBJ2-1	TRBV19	CASSPQDRVGEQFF	TGTGCCAGTAGTCCTCAGGACAGGGTTGGTGAGCAGTTCTTC